These 2 T cell receptor beta chains were all obtained from the same sample, sequenced in a study of vaccination and CD4 T cells after COVID-19. The antigens for these receptors are not known. Regarding treatment: approximately nine-day PBMC culture with coronavirus spike peptide pools or control peptides (ViraFEST assay). Sequenced with the Oncomine TCR Beta short-read assay was DNA taken from cultured CD4+ T cells. TCRdb reprocessed the PCR reads with MiXCR, giving one entry per CDR3 protein. The table shows 13,000 or so distinct CDR3 sequences, with 45% occurring only once. This specimen consisted of CD4+ T cells from blood, cultured in vitro, obtained after SARS-CoV-2 vaccination. Receptor source: a human donor who had recovered from COVID-19.

The rearrangement uses TRBV20-1 and TRBJ2-3, with unresolved D. CDR3 size: 14 residues. Trimming removed 5 bases at V and 6 bases at J, with 18 bases between. The germline CDR1 and CDR2 sequences are DFQATT and SNEGSKA (reference sequence). CDR3 amino acids: CSASVSRSVDTQYF. The CDR3, as DNA: TGCAGTGCTTCGGTGTCACGTTCGGTGGATACGCAGTATTTT.

The genes are TRBV12-3 or TRBV12-4 and TRBJ2-2, with a weak D call TRBD2 (6 bases). The CDR3 contains 13 residues. V shed 5 bases and J shed 7 bases, with 11 bases lying between them. In nucleotides, the CDR3 is TGTGCCAGCAGTCGACTAGGGTACGGGGAGCTGTTTTTT. Translation gives CASSRLGYGELFF.